This entry lists 32 T cell receptor beta chains sequenced from one sample in a study of blood T cells in healthy people across ages. A sample-barcoded 5' primer and a J-beta primer mix were used in a second PCR of roughly 6 to 11 cycles. A single record per CDR3 protein comes from TCRdb applying MiXCR to the 5' RACE reads. Among over 1,300,000 distinct CDR3 sequences listed, roughly 60% were seen once. Sequenced sample: blood. The receptors here all came from a man aged 18 to 30 in good health.

The chain is built from TRBV12-2 and TRBJ2-7; the tabulated D call, TRBD1, remains unverified against the DNA. TRBV12-2 is reported as a pseudogene. This CDR3 spans 9 amino acids. The CDR3 coding sequence is TGTGCAGACAGCCGGGTGCAGTACTTC. It is translated as CADSRVQYF.

The rearrangement joins TRBV6-5 to TRBJ2-7; TRBD2 agrees at 7 bases. The ends lost 6 bases at V and 5 bases at J; junction bases unmatched: 10. Germline V lookup: CDR1 MNHEY, CDR2 SVGAGI. The CDR3 length is 14 residues. Here the CDR3 DNA reads TGTGCCAGCAGCATACTGCGGGAGAACGACGAGCAGTACTTC. Encoded protein: CASSILRENDEQYF.

This chain links TRBV4-3 with TRBJ2-7, with D possibly matching TRBD1 (6 bases). The germline V and J ends were trimmed by 0 bases and 3 bases, with 12 bases remaining between them. The CDR3 spans 15 residues. Germline loops: CDR1 LGHNA, CDR2 YSLEER. CDR3 nucleotide sequence: TGCGCCAGCAGCCAAGATACAGGGATTAACTACGAGCAGTACTTC. Translation: CASSQDTGINYEQYF.

V gene TRBV15 combines with J gene TRBJ2-3, with a tentative D call TRBD2 (6 bases). V lost 0 bases, J lost 4 bases, and 17 bases lay in between. The CDR3 is 17 residues long. Germline V gene data show CDR1 as LNHNV and CDR2 as YYDKDF (reference sequence). The CDR3 region has the DNA TGTGCCACCAGCAGAGAGGGGAGCTACCGGGAGCCAGATACGCAGTATTTT. Protein: CATSREGSYREPDTQYF.

This clonotype was seen only a few times. The rearrangement links TRBV29-1 to TRBJ2-1, with 7 bases lining up with TRBD2. The germline CDR1 and CDR2 sequences are SQVTM and ANQGSEA. This CDR3 region has 13 residues. Trimming removed 8 bases from V and 4 bases from J; junction bases left unmatched: 8. CDR3 DNA sequence: TGCAGCTCCTCCGGGACTACTTACAATGAGCAGTTCTTC. It translates to CSSSGTTYNEQFF.

This clonotype was counted a single time. V gene TRBV29-1 combines with J gene TRBJ2-2, with TRBD2 matching over 14 bases. Losses at the gene ends were 5 bases for V and 5 bases for J; bases not matched to a gene: 7. In germline, CDR1 is SQVTM, CDR2 ANQGSEA. This CDR3 contains 16 residues. CDR3 loop: CSVPGLAGGRTGELFF. The DNA for the CDR3 is TGCAGCGTTCCCGGACTAGCGGGAGGTCGAACCGGGGAGCTGTTTTTT.

This clonotype has only a few counts. The J gene is TRBJ2-4, the V gene TRBV18; D not certain. Judging by the DNA end, TRBJ2-7 fits better; the J call may be wrong. CDR1 and CDR2 from the germline V gene are KGHSH and LQKENI. CDR3 length equals 14 residues. The CDR3 here is CASSPPITDYEQYF. Written as DNA, the CDR3 is TGTGCCAGCTCACCACCGATAACGGACTACGAGCAGTACTTC.

This clonotype showed up just a few times. This chain joins TRBV6-2 or TRBV6-3 and TRBJ1-5; D gene ambiguous. CDR3 length: 18 residues. Germline values: CDR1 MNHEY, CDR2 SVGEGT. V was shortened by 2 bases and J by 2 bases, with 19 bases between the two germline ends. CDR3 sequence reads: CASSYPNGSSPRNQPQHF. DNA for the CDR3: TGTGCCAGCAGTTACCCGAACGGGTCCTCACCCCGCAATCAGCCCCAGCATTTT.

The chain is built from TRBV12-3 or TRBV12-4 and TRBJ1-3; 9 positions match TRBD1. This CDR3 has 14 residues. V trimming: 6 bases; J trimming: 7 bases; junction bases outside the gene matches: 7. Here the CDR3 DNA reads TGTGCCAGCAGACTAGGACAGGGGAGGAACACCATATATTTT. This encodes CASRLGQGRNTIYF.

J is TRBJ2-5 and V is TRBV30, with TRBD1 as a possible D gene (6 bases). This CDR3 is built from 13 residues. Germline loops: CDR1 GTSNPN, CDR2 SVGIG (reference sequence). V lost 3 bases and J lost 5, with 13 bases in between. DNA for the CDR3: TGTGCCTGGAGAGTAGGGGGTGGGGAGACCCAGTACTTC. Translating gives CAWRVGGGETQYF. Full variable domain (rest looked up from reference TRBV30 and TRBJ2-5): SQTIHQWPATLVQPVGSPLSLECTVEGTSNPNLYWYRQAAGRGLQLLFYSVGIGQISSEVPQNLSASRPQDRQFILSSKKLLLSDSGFYLCAWRVGGGETQYFGPGTRLLVL.

This clonotype came up a few times. This sequence joins TRBV5-5 and TRBJ2-2; 8 nucleotides align to TRBD1. Germline assignment: CDR1 SGHKS and CDR2 YYEKEE (reference sequence). Unmatched junction bases numbered 5, after V lost 1 base and J lost 0 bases. The CDR3 spans 17 residues. CDR3 DNA: TGTGCCAGCAGCTTGAGACAGGGGACCTCGAACACCGGGGAGCTGTTTTTT. It translates to CASSLRQGTSNTGELFF.

The sample holds a few counts of this clonotype. V is TRBV5-1 and J is TRBJ2-1, with 7 positions matching TRBD1. The germline V gene encodes CDR1 SGHRS and CDR2 YFSETQ. V lost 3 bases to trimming and J lost 2 bases; unmatched junction nucleotides: 2. The CDR3 covers 14 residues. CDR3 residues: CASSYGTAYNEQFF. The CDR3 DNA reads TGCGCCAGCAGCTACGGGACAGCCTACAATGAGCAGTTCTTC.

This CDR3 reads CASSLLPGQSTDTQYF. The CDR3 region has the DNA TGTGCCAGTAGTCTCCTCCCGGGACAGAGCACAGATACGCAGTATTTT. The chain couples TRBV19 to TRBJ2-3, with 7 bases identical to TRBD1. The CDR3 contains 16 residues. The junction had 8 bases not matched to a gene; V was cut back by 5 bases and J by 0 bases. Germline values: CDR1 LNHDA, CDR2 SQIVND (reference sequence).

A few counts support this clonotype. This chain joins TRBV29-1 and TRBJ2-7; the match to TRBD1 covers 9 bases. V lost 0 bases to trimming and J lost 0 bases; unmatched junction nucleotides: 6. CDR3 length: 16 amino acids. CDR1 is SQVTM and CDR2 is ANQGSEA in the germline V gene. The CDR3 is CSVEDPGTGSSYEQYF. CDR3 bases: TGCAGCGTTGAAGATCCCGGGACAGGGAGCTCCTACGAGCAGTACTTC.

V usage is TRBV18 and J usage is TRBJ1-4; maybe TRBD1 (6 bases). There are 15 residues in the CDR3. Germline V lookup: CDR1 KGHSH, CDR2 LQKENI. The V end was cut by 2 bases, the J end by 6 bases, with 13 bases between. The CDR3 region has the DNA TGTGCCAGCTCACCAGCAACAGGGTTGGATGAAAAACTGTTTTTT. Translation: CASSPATGLDEKLFF.

This clonotype appeared many times. V gene TRBV27 combines with J gene TRBJ1-2, with 9 bases aligning to TRBD1. Trimming removed 4 bases from V and 4 bases from J; junction bases left unmatched: 7. The CDR3 runs to 15 residues. From germline, CDR1 is MNHEY and CDR2 SMNVEV (reference sequence). CDR3 DNA: TGTGCCAGCAGTTCACCGGGGGACAGGGTCTATGGCTACACCTTC. This encodes CASSSPGDRVYGYTF.

There are a few counts of this clonotype. The gene calls are TRBV20-1 and TRBJ2-7, with 7 bases that match TRBD2. This CDR3 contains 14 residues. Trimming at V came to 4 bases and at J to 6 bases, leaving 12 bases not matched to a gene. Germline CDR1 is DFQATT and CDR2 is SNEGSKA (reference sequence). This CDR3 reads CSAMRLASFPEQYF. The CDR3 nucleotides read TGCAGTGCTATGAGACTAGCTTCATTCCCCGAGCAGTACTTC.

The chain couples TRBV6-1 to TRBJ1-2, with D unclear. CDR3 length: 15 amino acids. The germline V gene encodes CDR1 MNHNS and CDR2 SASEGT. Trimming took off 2 bases at V and 2 bases at J, with 12 bases between the two ends. CDR3 bases: TGTGCCAGCAGTGAATGGCAGACACCAAACTATGGCTACACCTTC. Its translation is CASSEWQTPNYGYTF.

Details on this clonotype: An end of the junction does not agree with germline; a read error may underlie this. CDR3 bases: TGCGCCAGCAGCCAGACACAGTACCAAGGGACCCAGTACTTC. Protein sequence: CASSQTQYQGTQYF. This chain joins TRBV4-3 and TRBJ2-5; D is ambiguous. CDR3 length: 14 amino acids. Looked up from germline, CDR1 is LGHNA and CDR2 is YSLEER.

The chain carries TRBV9 and TRBJ2-3; the D gene is possibly TRBD2 (5 bases). Germline-derived CDR1 and CDR2 are SGDLS and YYNGEE. The CDR3 covers 15 residues. V lost 3 bases, J lost 5 bases, and 16 bases lay in between. Written as DNA, the CDR3 is TGTGCCAGCAGCGCAACCACAGTTAGCGTAGATACGCAGTATTTT. Amino acids: CASSATTVSVDTQYF.

V and J are TRBV7-9 and TRBJ1-1; D not resolved. The V end was cut by 9 bases, the J end by 0 bases, with 8 bases between. Germline V gives CDR1 SEHNR, CDR2 FQNEAQ (reference sequence). The CDR3 consists of 12 residues. The CDR3 protein is CASNTLNTEAFF. The CDR3, as DNA: TGTGCCAGTAATACACTGAACACTGAAGCTTTCTTT.

The V and J genes are TRBV2 and TRBJ1-6; possibly TRBD1 for D (6 bases). The CDR3 runs 15 residues. Germline loops: CDR1 SNHLY, CDR2 FYNNEI. V lost 6 bases and J lost 7, with 16 bases in between. This chain's CDR3 is CASRPPGQSNSPLHF. The CDR3 bases are TGTGCCAGCAGGCCCCCGGGACAAAGCAATTCACCCCTCCACTTT.

The genes are TRBV6-5 and TRBJ2-5; 13 bases agree with TRBD2. The closer fit of TRBJ2-7 to the DNA end suggests the J call may be wrong. Germline V gene lookup returns CDR1 MNHEY and CDR2 SVGAGI. This CDR3 has 17 residues. In DNA form, the CDR3 reads TGTGCCAGCAGTTACACAGGAGGGACTAGCGGGGTAAACGAGCAGTACTTC. Its translation is CASSYTGGTSGVNEQYF.

V and J are TRBV23-1 and TRBJ2-5; D unclear. TRBV23-1 counts as an open reading frame of uncertain function. Between the trimmed V and J ends, which lost 1 base and 2 bases, there was a span of 11 bases. This CDR3 has 15 residues. CDR3 DNA: TGCGCCAGCAGTCAATTCCATGGACCTCAAGAGACCCAGTACTTC. Protein product: CASSQFHGPQETQYF.

V and J are TRBV7-2 and TRBJ1-2, with D tentatively TRBD1 (5 bases). This CDR3 comprises 16 residues. V was trimmed by 5 bases and J by 2 bases, leaving 18 bases between them. Per germline, CDR1 SGHTA and CDR2 FQGNSA. As DNA, the CDR3 is TGTGCCAGCAGCCCCGGGGCCGCCTTTCTCAACTATGGCTACACCTTC. This sequence encodes CASSPGAAFLNYGYTF.

V and J are TRBV12-5 and TRBJ1-1; the D gene is possibly TRBD1 (6 bases). V lost 3 bases to trimming and J lost 3 bases, with 14 bases between them. CDR1 is LGHNT, CDR2 FRNRAP, per germline. The length of the CDR3 is 15 residues. The CDR3 DNA follows: TGTGCTAGTGGTTTTGGGGCGGGGGGCGACACTGAAGCTTTCTTT. Its protein product is CASGFGAGGDTEAFF.

The chain carries TRBV5-1 and TRBJ2-5; the D gene is possibly TRBD1 (6 bases). The germline gives CDR1 SGHRS, CDR2 YFSETQ. Deletions cut 2 bases from V and 11 bases from J, with 22 bases between. CDR3 length equals 15 residues. The CDR3 DNA is TGCGCCAGCAGCTTCGAAGGTATTTGGGGGACAAAGCAGTACTTC. Encoded protein: CASSFEGIWGTKQYF.

This rearrangement joins TRBV4-1 to TRBJ2-5; D is uncertain. The better agreement between TRBJ2-1 and the DNA end casts doubt on the J call. Germline loops: CDR1 MGHRA, CDR2 YSYEKL. The CDR3 extends over 13 amino acids. DNA for the CDR3: TGCGCCAGCAGCCCGGCGCAGCAAGAGACCCAGTTCTTC. Amino acid sequence: CASSPAQQETQFF.

The chain carries TRBV2 and TRBJ2-5, with D perhaps TRBD1 or TRBD2 (5 bases each). The J call is in doubt because the DNA end fits TRBJ2-7 better. This CDR3 has 13 amino acids. Per the germline V gene, CDR1 is SNHLY and CDR2 is FYNNEI. The CDR3 spells CASMGTHGSEQYF. CDR3 DNA: TGTGCCAGCATGGGGACCCATGGGTCCGAGCAGTACTTC.

The chain has TRBV6-1 and TRBJ1-1, with D hard to call. Germline-derived CDR1 and CDR2 are MNHNS and SASEGT. The CDR3 runs to 19 residues. The V end lost 2 bases, the J end lost 2 bases, and 24 bases lay between the germline ends. The CDR3 DNA is TGTGCCAGCAGTGAAAGGTTCGGTACGGACCTCTTCGGAAACACTGAAGCTTTCTTT. Encoded protein: CASSERFGTDLFGNTEAFF.

CDR3 residues: CASSQMSSDAYEQYF. The CDR3 DNA follows: TGTGCCAGCAGCCAAATGTCTAGCGACGCCTACGAGCAGTACTTC. The rearrangement uses TRBV3-1 and TRBJ2-7; D might be TRBD2 (6 bases). Trimming pared 2 bases from V and 2 bases from J, leaving 13 bases between. Germline assignment: CDR1 LGHDT and CDR2 YNNKEL (reference sequence). The length of the CDR3 is 15 residues.

The rearrangement links TRBV6-2 or TRBV6-3 to TRBJ1-5; 7 nucleotides agree with TRBD1. The CDR3 consists of 16 residues. With V trimmed by 7 bases and J by 0 bases, 9 bases remained unmatched. The germline CDR1 and CDR2 sequences are MNHEY and SVGEGT. CDR3 region: CASTKGAVYSNQPQHF. For the CDR3, the DNA is TGTGCCAGCACTAAGGGGGCCGTCTATAGCAATCAGCCCCAGCATTTT.